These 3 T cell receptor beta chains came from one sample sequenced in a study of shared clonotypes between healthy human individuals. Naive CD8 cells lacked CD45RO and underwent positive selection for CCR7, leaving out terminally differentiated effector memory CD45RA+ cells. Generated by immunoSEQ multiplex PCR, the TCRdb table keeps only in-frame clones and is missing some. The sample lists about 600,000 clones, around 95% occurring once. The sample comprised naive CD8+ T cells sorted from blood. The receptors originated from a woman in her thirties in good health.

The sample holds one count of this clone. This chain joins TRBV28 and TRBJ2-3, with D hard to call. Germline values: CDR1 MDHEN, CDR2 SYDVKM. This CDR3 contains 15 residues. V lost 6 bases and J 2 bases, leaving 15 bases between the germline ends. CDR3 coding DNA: TGTGCCAGCAGCCCACAAGAGCGCCCCACAGATACGCAGTATTTT. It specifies CASSPQERPTDTQYF.

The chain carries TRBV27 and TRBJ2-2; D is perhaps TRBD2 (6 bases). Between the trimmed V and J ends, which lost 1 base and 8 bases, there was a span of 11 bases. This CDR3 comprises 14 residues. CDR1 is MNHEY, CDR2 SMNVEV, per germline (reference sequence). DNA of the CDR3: TGTGCCAGCAGTTTATGGGGGACTCCAGGGGAGCTGTTTTTT. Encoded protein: CASSLWGTPGELFF.

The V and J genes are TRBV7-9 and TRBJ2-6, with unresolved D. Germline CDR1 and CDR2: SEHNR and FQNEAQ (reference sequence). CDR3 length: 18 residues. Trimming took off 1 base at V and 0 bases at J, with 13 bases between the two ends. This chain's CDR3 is CASSLDRIGDSGANVLTF. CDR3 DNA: TGTGCCAGCAGCTTAGATCGGATTGGCGACTCTGGGGCCAACGTCCTGACTTTC.